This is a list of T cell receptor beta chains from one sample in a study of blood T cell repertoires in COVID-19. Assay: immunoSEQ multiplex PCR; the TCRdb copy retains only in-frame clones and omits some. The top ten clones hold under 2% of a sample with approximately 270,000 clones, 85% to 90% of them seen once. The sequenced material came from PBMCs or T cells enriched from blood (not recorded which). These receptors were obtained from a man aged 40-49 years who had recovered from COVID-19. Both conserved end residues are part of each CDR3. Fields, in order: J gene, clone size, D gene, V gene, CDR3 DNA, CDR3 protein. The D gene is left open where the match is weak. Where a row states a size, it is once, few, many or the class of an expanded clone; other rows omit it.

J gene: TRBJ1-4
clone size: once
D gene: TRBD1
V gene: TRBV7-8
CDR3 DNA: TGTGCCACCGCGGGACAGGCCCATGAAAAACTGTTTTTT
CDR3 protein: CATAGQAHEKLFF

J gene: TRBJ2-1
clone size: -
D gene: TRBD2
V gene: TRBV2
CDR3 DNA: TGTGCCAGCAAAGATTTGCGGGAGTCTTCCTACAATGAGCAGTTCTTC
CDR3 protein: CASKDLRESSYNEQFF

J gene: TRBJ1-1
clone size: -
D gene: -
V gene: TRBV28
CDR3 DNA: TGTGCCAGCAGTTTCCTCAGGGCAGTGAACACTGAAGCTTTCTTT
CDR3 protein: CASSFLRAVNTEAFF

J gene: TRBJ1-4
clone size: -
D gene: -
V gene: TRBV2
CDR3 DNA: TGTGCCAGCGGCCCCGGGACAACTAATGAAAAACTGTTTTTT
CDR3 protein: CASGPGTTNEKLFF

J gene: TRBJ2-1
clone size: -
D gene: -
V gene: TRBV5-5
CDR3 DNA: TGTGCCAGCAGCTTTCCGGGGAATGAGCAGTTCTTC
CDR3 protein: CASSFPGNEQFF

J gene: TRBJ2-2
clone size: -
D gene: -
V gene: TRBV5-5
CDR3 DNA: TGTGCCAGCACCGTTCTAACAGGGAACACCGGGGAGCTGTTTTTT
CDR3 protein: CASTVLTGNTGELFF

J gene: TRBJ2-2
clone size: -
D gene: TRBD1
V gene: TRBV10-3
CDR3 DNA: TGTGCCATCAGAGGACAGGGGGTTACCGGGGAGCTGTTTTTT
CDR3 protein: CAIRGQGVTGELFF

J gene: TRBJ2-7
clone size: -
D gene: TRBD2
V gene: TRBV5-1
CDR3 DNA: TGCGCCAGCACCCCTAGCGGGAGGCCGGATGGGGAGCAGTACTTC
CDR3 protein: CASTPSGRPDGEQYF

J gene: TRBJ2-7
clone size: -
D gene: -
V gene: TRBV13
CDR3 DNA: TGTGCCAGCAGCTTAGGGGGTTCAGGCTACGAGCAGTACTTC
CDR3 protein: CASSLGGSGYEQYF

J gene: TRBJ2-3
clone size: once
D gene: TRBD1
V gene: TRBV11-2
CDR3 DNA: TGTGCCAGCAGCTTAGATAAGGCAGGGGGTGGTGTTACACAGTATTTT
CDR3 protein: CASSLDKAGGGVTQYF

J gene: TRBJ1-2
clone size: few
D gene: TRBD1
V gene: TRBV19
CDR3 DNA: TGTGCCAGTAGCACAGGGGCACTAAACTATGGCTACACCTTC
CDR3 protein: CASSTGALNYGYTF

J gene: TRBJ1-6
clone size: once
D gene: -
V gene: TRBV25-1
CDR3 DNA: TGTGCCAGCAGAAGTGAGGGCCCTCTCCACTTT
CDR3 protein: CASRSEGPLHF

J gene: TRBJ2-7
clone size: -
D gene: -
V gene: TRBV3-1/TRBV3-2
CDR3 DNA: TGTGCCAGCAGCCGCCTTTCCGGGACACCCTACGAGCAGTACTTC
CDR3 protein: CASSRLSGTPYEQYF

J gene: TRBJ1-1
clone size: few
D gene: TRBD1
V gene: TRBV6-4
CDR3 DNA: TGTGCCAGCAGTCCAGGGGGCGTTGAAGCTTTCTTT
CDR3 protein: CASSPGGVEAFF

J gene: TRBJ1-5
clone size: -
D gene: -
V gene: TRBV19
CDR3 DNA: TGTGCCAGTAGTATCAGCGGGAATAGCAATCAGCCCCAGCATTTT
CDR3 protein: CASSISGNSNQPQHF

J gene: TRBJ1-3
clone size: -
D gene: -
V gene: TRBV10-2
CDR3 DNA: TGCGCCAGCAGTGACAGGAAGTCTCGCGGGCCTGGAAACACCATATATTTT
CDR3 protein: CASSDRKSRGPGNTIYF

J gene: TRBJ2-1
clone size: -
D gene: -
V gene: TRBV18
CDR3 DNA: TGTGCCAGCTCACCACCGAACGAGAACAATGAGCAGTTCTTC
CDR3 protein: CASSPPNENNEQFF

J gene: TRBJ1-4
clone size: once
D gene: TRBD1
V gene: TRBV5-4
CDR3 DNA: TGTGCCAGCAGCTTGGTGGCAGGGGGCGGGGAAAAACTGTTTTTT
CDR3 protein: CASSLVAGGGEKLFF

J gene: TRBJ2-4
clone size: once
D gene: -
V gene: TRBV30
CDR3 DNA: TGTGCCTGGAGTACAGGGGGGGGTGACATTCAGTACTTC
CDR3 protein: CAWSTGGGDIQYF

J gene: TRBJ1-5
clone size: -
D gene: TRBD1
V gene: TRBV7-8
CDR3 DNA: TGTGCCAGCAGCTCGGCCCCGGGACAGGGGGCGTTTAATCAGCCCCAGCATTTT
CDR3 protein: CASSSAPGQGAFNQPQHF